This TCR beta chain was captured in a study of blood T cell repertoires in COVID-19. CDR3 length equals 14 residues. Trimming removed 1 base from V and 5 bases from J, with 11 bases in between. Germline CDR1 and CDR2: LGHNA and YSLEER. Method: immunoSEQ multiplex PCR; TCRdb's copy keeps in-frame clones and lacks some. The sample includes roughly 700,000 clones, just under 90% of them seen just once. V and J are TRBV4-3 and TRBJ2-5; a weak D match, TRBD2 (6 bases). The sample taken for sequencing was peripheral blood. This TCR was sampled from a woman younger than 30 with acute or convalescent COVID-19. As DNA, the CDR3 is TGCGCCAGCAGCCAAGGGACGGCGGGGGAGACCCAGTACTTC. Protein sequence: CASSQGTAGETQYF.